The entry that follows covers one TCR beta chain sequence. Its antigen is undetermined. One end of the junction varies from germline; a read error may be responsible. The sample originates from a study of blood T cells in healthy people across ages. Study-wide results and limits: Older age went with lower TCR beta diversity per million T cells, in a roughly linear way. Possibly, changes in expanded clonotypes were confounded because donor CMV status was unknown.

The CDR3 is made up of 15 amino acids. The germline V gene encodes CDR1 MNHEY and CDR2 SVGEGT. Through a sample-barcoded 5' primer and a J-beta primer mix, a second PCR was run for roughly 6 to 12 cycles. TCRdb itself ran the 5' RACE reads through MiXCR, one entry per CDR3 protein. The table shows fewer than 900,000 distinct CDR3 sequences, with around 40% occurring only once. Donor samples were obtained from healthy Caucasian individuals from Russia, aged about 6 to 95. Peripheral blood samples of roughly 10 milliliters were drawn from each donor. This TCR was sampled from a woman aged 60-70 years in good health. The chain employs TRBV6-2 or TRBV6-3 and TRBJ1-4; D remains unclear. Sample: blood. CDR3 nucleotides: TGTGCCAGCAGTTACTCTGGCGGATCGAATGGAAAACTGTTTTTT. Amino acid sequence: CASSYSGGSNGKLFF.